This T cell receptor beta chain appears in the sequencing data of a study of T cell responses to AZD1222 COVID-19 vaccine. From germline, CDR1 is SGHRS and CDR2 YFSETQ. The J segment lost 2 bases and the V segment lost 2 bases, leaving 5 bases of the junction unmatched. The CDR3 runs 15 residues. Study results and limitations: At baseline, seropositivity was found in only six or seven AZD1222 recipients. The donor group comprised mostly white British people and more females; the analysis possibly underestimated clonal diversity. With two AZD1222 doses given, Spike-specific TCR breadth and depth both rose. Within unmutated variant regions lay the reported targets of nearly half of spike-specific TCRs.

About this clone itself: Antigen: not known.

Here immunoSEQ multiplex PCR was the method, and the copy in TCRdb shows in-frame clones only, minus some. The table lists more than 100,000 clones, 85% to 95% of them singletons. The sample was peripheral blood, taken on day 0 of AZD1222 vaccination. The chain is built from TRBV5-1 and TRBJ1-1; TRBD1 agrees at 8 bases. This clonotype originated in an adult in good health. The chain's CDR3 is CASSLTGTGNTEAFF. The CDR3 DNA reads TGCGCCAGCAGCTTAACCGGGACAGGCAACACTGAAGCTTTCTTT.